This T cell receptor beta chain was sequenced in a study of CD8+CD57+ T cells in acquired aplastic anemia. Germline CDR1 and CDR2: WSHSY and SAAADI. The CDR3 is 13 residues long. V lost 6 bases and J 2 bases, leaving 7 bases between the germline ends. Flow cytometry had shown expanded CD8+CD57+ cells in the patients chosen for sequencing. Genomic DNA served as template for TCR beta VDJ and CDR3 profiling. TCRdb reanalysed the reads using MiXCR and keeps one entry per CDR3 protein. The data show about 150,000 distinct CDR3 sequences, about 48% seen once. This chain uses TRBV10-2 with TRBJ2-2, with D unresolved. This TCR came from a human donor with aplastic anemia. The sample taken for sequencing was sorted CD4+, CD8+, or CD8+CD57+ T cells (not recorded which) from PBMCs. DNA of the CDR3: TGCGCCAGCAGATACACCAACACCGGGGAGCTGTTTTTT. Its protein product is CASRYTNTGELFF.